One and the same sample provided the 6 T cell receptor beta chains below, sequenced in a study of T cells in Graves' hyperthyroidism and ophthalmopathy. The source material, RNA transcripts, was used to amplify TCR beta CDR3 regions. HTBI primers drove first-round RT-PCR of the TCR CDR3. Via MiXCR, TCRdb re-called the multiplex PCR reads, giving one row per CDR3 protein. The sample holds about 710,000 distinct CDR3 sequences; about 16% are singletons and the top ten take over 7.5%. The sample comprised blood. These receptors all come from a man between 18 and 29 years old with Graves' hyperthyroidism.

This clonotype was recorded at least ten times. V is TRBV28 and J is TRBJ2-1, with D possibly being TRBD1 (5 bases). V was clipped by 7 bases and J by 0 bases, with 16 bases between them. This CDR3 spans 16 amino acids. The germline V gene encodes CDR1 MDHEN and CDR2 SYDVKM. The CDR3 DNA sequence: TGTGCCAGCATCACTTATGGGGCGCTCTCCTACAATGAGCAGTTCTTC. It yields the protein CASITYGALSYNEQFF.

The chain couples TRBV7-9 to TRBJ2-2, with 7 bases matching TRBD1. V shed 6 bases, J shed 7 bases, and the junction held 11 bases outside the gene matches. The CDR3 loop spans 15 amino acids. CDR1 is SEHNR and CDR2 is FQNEAQ in the germline V gene (reference sequence). CDR3 sequence reads: CASSYRQGTLGELFF. DNA for the CDR3: TGTGCCAGCAGTTACAGACAGGGTACCCTCGGGGAGCTGTTTTTT.

This clonotype was recorded a few times. An end of the junction does not agree with germline; a read error may underlie this. The gene calls are TRBV11-2 and TRBJ2-1, with a tentative D call TRBD2 (5 bases). Germline V gives CDR1 SGHAT, CDR2 FQNNGV. This CDR3 contains 13 residues. CDR3 nucleotide sequence: TGTGCCAGCAGCGAAGACCTGGGGAGTGAGCAGCTCTTC. Its translation is CASSEDLGSEQLF. The full variable domain, with the rest looked up from reference TRBV11-2 and TRBJ2-1, is EAGVAQSPRYKIIEKRQSVAFWCNPISGHATLYWYQQILGQGPKLLIQFQNNGVVDDSQLPKDRFSAERLKGVDSTLKIQPAKLEDSAVYLCASSEDLGSEQLFGPGTRLTVL.

In this sample, this clonotype turned up a few times. The J gene is TRBJ1-4, the V gene TRBV12-3 or TRBV12-4; D is unresolved. The CDR3 contains 15 residues. Deletions cut 6 bases from V and 0 bases from J, with 11 bases between. The CDR3 nucleotides are TGTGCCAGCAGGCTTCGGGCTTCAACTAATGAAAAACTGTTTTTT. Translated: CASRLRASTNEKLFF.

The rearrangement links TRBV7-3 to TRBJ2-3; 13 bases map to TRBD2. This CDR3 is 16 amino acids long. V lost 5 bases to trimming and J lost 4 bases; unmatched junction nucleotides: 6. Germline lookup yields CDR1 SGHTA and CDR2 FQGTGA. The CDR3 sequence is CASSSPLAGGPDTQYF. CDR3 in DNA: TGTGCCAGCAGCAGCCCACTAGCGGGAGGGCCAGATACGCAGTATTTT.

In its sample, this clonotype was seen many times. The V gene is TRBV20-1, the J gene TRBJ1-1; a possible D gene is TRBD1 (6 bases). Trimming left V 3 bases short and J 5 bases short, with 16 bases between. In germline, CDR1 is DFQATT, CDR2 SNEGSKA (reference sequence). CDR3 length equals 14 residues. CDR3 DNA sequence: TGCAGTGCTAGTCCCGGGACGAGGGGGACTGAAGCTTTCTTT. Protein: CSASPGTRGTEAFF.